This T cell receptor (beta chain) emerged from a study of blood T cell repertoires in COVID-19. Using immunoSEQ multiplex PCR, the repertoire was profiled, and TCRdb retains in-frame clones only, with some absent. Among about 130,000 clones listed, 90% were seen once. Germline values: CDR1 SGHNT, CDR2 YENEEA. The CDR3 length is 17 residues. The trim removed 4 bases at V and 0 bases at J, leaving 7 bases unmatched. Sequenced sample: peripheral blood. The sequence came from a man aged 45 to 65 with active COVID-19. The chain is built from TRBV11-3 and TRBJ1-1; 11 bases align to TRBD1. The CDR3 loop reads CASSSGTGGNMNTEAFF. The CDR3 DNA reads TGTGCCAGCAGCTCCGGGACAGGGGGGAATATGAACACTGAAGCTTTCTTT.